This is a list of T cell receptor beta chains from one sample in a study of shared clonotypes between healthy human individuals. Libraries were prepared by immunoSEQ multiplex PCR; TCRdb keeps only in-frame clonotypes and omits some of them. The sample has roughly 76,000 clones; 60% to 65% are singletons. Sequencing was performed on memory CD8+ T cells sorted from blood. The receptors were sampled from a young man in good health. CDR3s include the opening cysteine and the closing phenylalanine or tryptophan. The order of the fields is J gene, V gene, clone size, CDR3 protein. Not all rows give a size; the values are once, few, many and, for expanded clones, a class.

J: TRBJ2-6; V: TRBV30; size: once; CDR3: CAWSTGAGANVLTF
J: TRBJ2-1; V: TRBV13; size: -; CDR3: CASSLELAGRSYNEQFF
J: TRBJ2-2; V: TRBV6-1; size: medium-sized; CDR3: CASSEFGGANTGELFF
J: TRBJ1-1; V: TRBV5-1; size: few; CDR3: CASSLSRGGDTEAFF
J: TRBJ2-2; V: TRBV10-1; size: once; CDR3: CASSVDRLNGELFF
J: TRBJ1-1; V: TRBV19; size: -; CDR3: CASSMTGTEAFF
J: TRBJ2-5; V: TRBV7-2; size: few; CDR3: CASSSRRTSGSQQETQYF
J: TRBJ1-4; V: TRBV19; size: -; CDR3: CASSKLGQGYASEKLFF
J: TRBJ1-1; V: TRBV5-6; size: -; CDR3: CASTQDRALEAFF
J: TRBJ2-1; V: TRBV15; size: few; CDR3: CATSSPGVGLAGDNEQFF
J: TRBJ1-5; V: TRBV15; size: -; CDR3: CATSSTLRTHSGGQPQHF
J: TRBJ2-7; V: TRBV2; size: -; CDR3: CASRRKQGPYEQYF
J: TRBJ2-5; V: TRBV7-2; size: -; CDR3: CASSLFRRLATSYETQYF
J: TRBJ2-1; V: TRBV18; size: -; CDR3: CASSPTSGAADEQFF
J: TRBJ1-1; V: TRBV7-8; size: -; CDR3: CASSPLGGGMITEAFF
J: TRBJ2-3; V: TRBV27; size: -; CDR3: CASSLSAGTDTQYF
J: TRBJ1-2; V: TRBV6-6; size: -; CDR3: CASRDRGIENYGYTF
J: TRBJ2-2; V: TRBV27; size: -; CDR3: CASSFSTGELFF
J: TRBJ2-3; V: TRBV28; size: many; CDR3: CASNFRDRGQTDTQYF
J: TRBJ1-1; V: TRBV10-3; size: -; CDR3: CAINTPDRGGTEAFF
J: TRBJ2-3; V: TRBV29-1; size: -; CDR3: CSVARDSTDTQYF
J: TRBJ2-7; V: TRBV25-1; size: -; CDR3: CASNPGQGGEQYF
J: TRBJ1-5; V: TRBV27; size: -; CDR3: CASSSIPLGYGNQPQHF
J: TRBJ1-5; V: TRBV5-6; size: few; CDR3: CASSLGTGQPQHF
J: TRBJ2-1; V: TRBV11-3; size: -; CDR3: CASSPRTGNIIYEQFF
J: TRBJ1-1; V: TRBV11-2; size: -; CDR3: CASSLLSMNTEAFF
J: TRBJ2-7; V: TRBV16; size: few; CDR3: CASSQSGYEQYF
J: TRBJ2-7; V: TRBV10-3; size: -; CDR3: CASRGQASYEQYF
J: TRBJ2-7; V: TRBV21-1; size: -; CDR3: CASSQLQDSPYEQYF